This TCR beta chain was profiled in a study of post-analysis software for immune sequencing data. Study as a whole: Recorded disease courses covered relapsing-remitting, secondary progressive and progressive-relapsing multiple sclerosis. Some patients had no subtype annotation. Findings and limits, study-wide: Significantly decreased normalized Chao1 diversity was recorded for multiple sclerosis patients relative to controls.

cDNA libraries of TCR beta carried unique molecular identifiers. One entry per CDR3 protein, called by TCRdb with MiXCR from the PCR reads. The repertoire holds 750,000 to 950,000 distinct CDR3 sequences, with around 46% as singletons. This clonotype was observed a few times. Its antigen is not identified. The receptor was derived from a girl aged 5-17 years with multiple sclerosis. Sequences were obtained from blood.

CDR3: CASGLYFGDTQYF. The CDR3 nucleotides are TGTGCTAGTGGTTTGTACTTTGGGGATACGCAGTATTTT. The V call is TRBV12-5, the J call TRBJ2-3; D ambiguous. The CDR3 consists of 13 residues. CDR1 LGHNT and CDR2 FRNRAP come from the germline V gene. V was shortened by 2 bases and J by 6 bases, with 9 bases between the two germline ends.